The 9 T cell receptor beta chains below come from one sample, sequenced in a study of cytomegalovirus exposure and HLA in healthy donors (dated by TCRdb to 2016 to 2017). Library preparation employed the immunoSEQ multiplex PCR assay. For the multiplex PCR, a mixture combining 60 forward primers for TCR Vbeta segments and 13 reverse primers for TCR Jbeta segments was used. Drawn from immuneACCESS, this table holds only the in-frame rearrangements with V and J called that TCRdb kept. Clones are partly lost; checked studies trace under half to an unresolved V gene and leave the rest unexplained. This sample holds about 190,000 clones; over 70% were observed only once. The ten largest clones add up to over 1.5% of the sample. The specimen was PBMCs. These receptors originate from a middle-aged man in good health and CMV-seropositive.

In DNA, the CDR3 is TGTGCCAGCAGCGGAGACAGCCGAAAAAGGGTCCTAACTGAAGCTTTCTTT. Translated: CASSGDSRKRVLTEAFF. This chain links TRBV9 with TRBJ1-1; tentative D call: TRBD1 (5 bases). This CDR3 region has 17 residues. The germline CDR1 and CDR2 sequences are SGDLS and YYNGEE. Deletions cut 3 bases from V and 5 bases from J, with 23 bases between.

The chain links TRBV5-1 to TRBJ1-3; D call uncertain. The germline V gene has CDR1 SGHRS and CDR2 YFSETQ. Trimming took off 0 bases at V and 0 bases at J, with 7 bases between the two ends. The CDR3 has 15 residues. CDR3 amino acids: CASSLVPLSGNTIYF. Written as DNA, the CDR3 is TGCGCCAGCAGCTTGGTCCCCCTCTCTGGAAACACCATATATTTT.

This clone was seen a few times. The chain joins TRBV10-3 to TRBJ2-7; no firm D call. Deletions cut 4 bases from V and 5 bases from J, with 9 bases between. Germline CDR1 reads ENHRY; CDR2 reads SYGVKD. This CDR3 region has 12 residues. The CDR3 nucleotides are TGTGCCATCAGTGTTCTAATCGACGAGCAGTACTTC. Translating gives CAISVLIDEQYF.

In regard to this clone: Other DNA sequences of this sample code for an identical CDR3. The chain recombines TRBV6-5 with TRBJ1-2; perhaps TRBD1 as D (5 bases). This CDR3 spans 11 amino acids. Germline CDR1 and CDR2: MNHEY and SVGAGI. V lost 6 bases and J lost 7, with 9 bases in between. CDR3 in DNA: TGTGCCAGCAGGCAGGGACTTGGCTACACCTTC. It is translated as CASRQGLGYTF.

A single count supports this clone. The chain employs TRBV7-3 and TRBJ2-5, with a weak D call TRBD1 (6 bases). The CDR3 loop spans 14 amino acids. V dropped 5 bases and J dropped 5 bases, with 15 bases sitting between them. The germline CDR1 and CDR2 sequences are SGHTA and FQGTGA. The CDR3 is CASSPGAGTETQYF. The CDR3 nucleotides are TGTGCCAGCAGCCCAGGGGCAGGGACGGAGACCCAGTACTTC.

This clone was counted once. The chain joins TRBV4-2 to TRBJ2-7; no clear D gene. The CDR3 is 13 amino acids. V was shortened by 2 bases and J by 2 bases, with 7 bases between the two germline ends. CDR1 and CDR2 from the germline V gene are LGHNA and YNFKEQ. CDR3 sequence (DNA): TGTGCCAGCAGCCAAACAGCAACCTACGAGCAGTACTTC. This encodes CASSQTATYEQYF.

The CDR3 DNA follows: TGTGCCAGCAGTCCCCCCGGACAGGGCTTCCCTGAAGCTTTCTTT. It yields the protein CASSPPGQGFPEAFF. The chain recombines TRBV6-1 with TRBJ1-1, with 8 bases identical to TRBD1. V was clipped by 5 bases and J by 6 bases; unmatched bases: 11. The CDR3 has 15 residues. Germline-derived CDR1 and CDR2 are MNHNS and SASEGT.

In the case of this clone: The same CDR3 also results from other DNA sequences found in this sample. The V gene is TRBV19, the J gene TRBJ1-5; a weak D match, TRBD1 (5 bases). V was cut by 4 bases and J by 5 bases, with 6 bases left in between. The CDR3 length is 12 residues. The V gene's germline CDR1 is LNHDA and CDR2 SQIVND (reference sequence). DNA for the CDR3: TGTGCCAGTAGTACAGGGTATCAGCCCCAGCATTTT. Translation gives CASSTGYQPQHF.

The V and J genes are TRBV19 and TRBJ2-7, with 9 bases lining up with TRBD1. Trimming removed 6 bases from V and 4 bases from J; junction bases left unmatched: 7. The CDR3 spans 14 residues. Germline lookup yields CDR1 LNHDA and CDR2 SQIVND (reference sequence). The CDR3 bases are TGTGCCAGTAGAAAGGGACAGGGACTATACGAGCAGTACTTC. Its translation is CASRKGQGLYEQYF.